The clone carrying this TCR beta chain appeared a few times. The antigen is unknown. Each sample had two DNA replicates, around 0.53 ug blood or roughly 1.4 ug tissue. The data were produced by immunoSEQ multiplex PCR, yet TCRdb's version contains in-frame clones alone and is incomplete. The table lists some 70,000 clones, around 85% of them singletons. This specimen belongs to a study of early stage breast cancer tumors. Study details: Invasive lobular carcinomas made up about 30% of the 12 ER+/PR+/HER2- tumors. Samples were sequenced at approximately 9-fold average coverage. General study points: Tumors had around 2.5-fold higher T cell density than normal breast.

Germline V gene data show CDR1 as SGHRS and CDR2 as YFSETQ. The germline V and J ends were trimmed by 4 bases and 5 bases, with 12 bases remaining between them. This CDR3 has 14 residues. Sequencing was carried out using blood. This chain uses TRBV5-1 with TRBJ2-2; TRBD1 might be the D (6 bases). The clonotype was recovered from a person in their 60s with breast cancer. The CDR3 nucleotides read TGCGCCAGCAGCGGGGACACAGGGACCGGGGAGCTGTTTTTT. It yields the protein CASSGDTGTGELFF.